The 29 T cell receptor beta chains below were found in one sample sequenced in a study of blood T cell repertoires in COVID-19 (dated by TCRdb to 2018 to 2020). Library prep was done by the immunoSEQ multiplex PCR assay. TCRdb limited this immuneACCESS table to in-frame rearrangements with V and J called. A share of clones is missing; checked studies link under half to unresolved V genes, and the rest is unexplained. The sample includes approximately 330,000 clones, with 80% to 90% observed a single time. The ten largest make up 9.5% to 10% of the sample. Sequences were obtained from peripheral blood. The receptors derive from a man aged 25 to 45 with COVID-19, enrolled during active disease.

This chain joins TRBV7-2 and TRBJ2-5; 9 bases agree with TRBD1. The germline V gene encodes CDR1 SGHTA and CDR2 FQGNSA. The CDR3 runs 13 residues. The V segment lost 2 bases and the J segment 10 bases; nucleotides outside the gene matches: 5. The CDR3 sequence is CASSLFGQGNQYF. For the CDR3, the DNA is TGTGCCAGCAGCTTATTCGGACAGGGGAACCAGTACTTC. The full variable domain, its missing parts supplied by reference TRBV7-2 and TRBJ2-5, is GAGVSQSPSNKVTEKGKDVELRCDPISGHTALYWYRQSLGQGLEFLIYFQGNSAPDKSGLPSDRFSAERTGGSVSTLTIQRTQQEDSAVYLCASSLFGQGNQYFGPGTRLLVL.

The V call is TRBV19, the J call TRBJ2-7; TRBD2 matches 8 bases. The CDR3 loop spans 16 amino acids. CDR1 and CDR2 (germline): LNHDA, SQIVND (reference sequence). V trimming: 2 bases; J trimming: 4 bases; junction bases outside the gene matches: 10. The CDR3, as DNA: TGTGCCAGTAGTATATGGTCTCCAGCGGGAGTATACGAGCAGTACTTC. It codes for CASSIWSPAGVYEQYF.

The chain combines TRBV12-3 or TRBV12-4 with TRBJ2-2; TRBD1 is a possible D gene (5 bases). V lost 5 bases and J 7 bases, leaving 11 bases between the germline ends. The CDR3 runs 13 residues. The CDR3 DNA sequence: TGTGCCAGCAGTCCCAGGGAAGGCGGGGAGCTGTTTTTT. Translation: CASSPREGGELFF.

The chain links TRBV10-3 to TRBJ2-6; TRBD1 matches at 11 bases. CDR3 length equals 17 residues. Trimming at V came to 8 bases and at J to 2 bases, leaving 8 bases not matched to a gene. Germline V gives CDR1 ENHRY, CDR2 SYGVKD. CDR3: CAIRMDRGLPGANVLTF. The CDR3 DNA follows: TGTGCCATCCGGATGGACAGGGGGCTCCCTGGGGCCAACGTCCTGACTTTC.

The chain carries TRBV5-4 and TRBJ1-2; D is perhaps TRBD1 (6 bases). Trimming took off 4 bases at V and 4 bases at J, with 14 bases between the two ends. The CDR3 consists of 14 residues. CDR1 and CDR2 from the germline V gene are SGHNT and YYREEE (reference sequence). The CDR3 spells CASSLSLDSYGYTF. For the CDR3, the DNA is TGTGCCAGCAGCCTTTCCTTGGACAGCTATGGCTACACCTTC.

The chain is built from TRBV7-9 and TRBJ2-7, with a possible D match to TRBD1 (6 bases). Trimming removed 5 bases at V and 1 base at J, with 12 bases between. CDR3 length: 14 amino acids. CDR1 is SEHNR and CDR2 is FQNEAQ in the germline V gene (reference sequence). This chain's CDR3 is CASSRTERSYEQYF. The CDR3 nucleotides read TGTGCCAGCAGCCGGACAGAGAGGTCCTACGAGCAGTACTTC.

This chain joins TRBV7-3 and TRBJ2-7; D is perhaps TRBD1 (7 bases). CDR3 length: 15 amino acids. The germline V and J ends were trimmed by 2 bases and 0 bases, with 11 bases remaining between them. CDR1 is SGHTA and CDR2 is FQGTGA in the germline V gene. The CDR3 bases are TGTGCCAGCAGCTTACAGGGGGGCACCTCCTACGAGCAGTACTTC. Translating gives CASSLQGGTSYEQYF.

This clone was seen only a few times. The V gene is TRBV7-9, the J gene TRBJ1-6, with a tentative D call TRBD1 (5 bases). V dropped 7 bases and J dropped 4 bases, with 11 bases sitting between them. Germline lookup yields CDR1 SEHNR and CDR2 FQNEAQ (reference sequence). The CDR3 contains 14 residues. Written as DNA, the CDR3 is TGTGCCAGCACCCTGGACATTTATAATTCACCCCTCCACTTT. It encodes CASTLDIYNSPLHF. Combining the CDR3 with reference TRBV7-9 and TRBJ1-6 gives the whole variable domain DTGVSQNPRHKITKRGQNVTFRCDPISEHNRLYWYRQTLGQGPEFLTYFQNEAQLEKSRLLSDRFSAERPKGSFSTLEIQRTEQGDSAMYLCASTLDIYNSPLHFGNGTRLTVT.

The rearrangement uses TRBV4-2 and TRBJ2-7, with TRBD1 identical over 10 bases. Per germline, CDR1 LGHNA and CDR2 YNFKEQ. Unmatched junction bases numbered 5, after V lost 1 base and J lost 5 bases. The CDR3 consists of 15 residues. CDR3 coding DNA: TGTGCCAGCAGCCAAGCTCGGGACAGGGGCCACGAGCAGTACTTC. The encoded protein is CASSQARDRGHEQYF.

The chain recombines TRBV5-1 with TRBJ2-5; 7 positions agree with TRBD2. V was clipped by 4 bases and J by 0 bases; unmatched bases: 6. Germline V gene data show CDR1 as SGHRS and CDR2 as YFSETQ. CDR3 size: 15 residues. As DNA, the CDR3 is TGCGCCAGCAGCGTCGAGGGAGGGCACCAAGAGACCCAGTACTTC. Translated, it gives CASSVEGGHQETQYF.

In this sample, this clone turned up a few times. The rearrangement joins TRBV30 to TRBJ1-1; perhaps TRBD1 as D (5 bases). The germline V gene encodes CDR1 GTSNPN and CDR2 SVGIG (reference sequence). This CDR3 has 14 residues. V gave up 1 base and J gave up 4 bases, with 13 bases separating them. In DNA form, the CDR3 reads TGTGCCTGGAGTGACGGGGGTTTGGCCACTGAAGCTTTCTTT. Residues: CAWSDGGLATEAFF.

V is TRBV6-7 and J is TRBJ1-4; D possibly corresponds to TRBD1 (6 bases). TRBV6-7 is classed as an ORF, of uncertain function. V gave up 6 bases and J gave up 8 bases, with 16 bases separating them. The CDR3 has 14 amino acids. The CDR3 DNA sequence: TGTGCCAGCAGCTATGAACAGGGTTGGGAAAAACTGTTTTTT. Translating gives CASSYEQGWEKLFF.

The chain recombines TRBV27 with TRBJ1-1; 9 nucleotides match TRBD1. Germline CDR1 reads MNHEY; CDR2 reads SMNVEV (reference sequence). The CDR3 runs 14 residues. After removal of 7 bases from V and 0 bases from J, the junction contained 3 bases not matched to a gene. CDR3 amino acids: CASKWDRVNTEAFF. The CDR3 DNA follows: TGTGCCAGCAAATGGGACAGGGTGAACACTGAAGCTTTCTTT.

V usage is TRBV10-3 and J usage is TRBJ1-1; the D gene is possibly TRBD1 (6 bases). V was shortened by 6 bases and J by 1 base, with 9 bases between the two germline ends. Germline V lookup: CDR1 ENHRY, CDR2 SYGVKD. The CDR3 has 13 residues. The CDR3 DNA reads TGTGCCATCAGCGGGACAAGGAACACTGAAGCTTTCTTT. Translating it yields CAISGTRNTEAFF.

V and J are TRBV6-5 and TRBJ2-1; D unresolved. In germline, CDR1 is MNHEY, CDR2 SVGAGI. The CDR3 runs to 15 residues. The V end lost 3 bases, the J end lost 0 bases, and 9 bases lay between the germline ends. CDR3 sequence: CASSYFSSSYNEQFF. DNA of the CDR3: TGTGCCAGCAGTTATTTCAGTTCCTCCTACAATGAGCAGTTCTTC.

This clone was recorded once. This chain links TRBV5-4 with TRBJ2-1; D is unclear. Germline CDR1 SGHNT, CDR2 YYREEE (reference sequence). This CDR3 contains 14 residues. V lost 1 base, J lost 4 bases, and 9 bases lay in between. This chain's CDR3 is CASSLLPLYNEQFF. Written as DNA, the CDR3 is TGTGCCAGCAGCTTGTTACCCCTATACAATGAGCAGTTCTTC. Based on the CDR3 plus reference TRBV5-4 and TRBJ2-1, the full variable domain is ETGVTQSPTHLIKTRGQQVTLRCSSQSGHNTVSWYQQALGQGPQFIFQYYREEENGRGNFPPRFSGLQFPNYSSELNVNALELDDSALYLCASSLLPLYNEQFFGPGTRLTVL.

This clone was found a few times. The chain combines TRBV7-3 with TRBJ1-2, with no clear D. Germline loops: CDR1 SGHTA, CDR2 FQGTGA. V lost 1 base, J lost 7 bases, and 10 bases lay in between. The CDR3 is 13 residues long. CDR3 nucleotides: TGTGCCAGCAGCTTAAATCCGGGAAGTGGCTACACCTTC. This sequence encodes CASSLNPGSGYTF.

The chain employs TRBV28 and TRBJ1-2, with unresolved D. Germline lookup yields CDR1 MDHEN and CDR2 SYDVKM. Trimming took off 5 bases at V and 1 base at J, with 8 bases between the two ends. The CDR3 runs 13 residues. CDR3 protein: CASSLDFNYGYTF. In DNA form, the CDR3 reads TGTGCCAGCAGTCTCGACTTTAACTATGGCTACACCTTC.

The chain combines TRBV5-1 with TRBJ2-5; D unresolved. The CDR3 is 16 amino acids. Germline loops: CDR1 SGHRS, CDR2 YFSETQ. Trimming cost V 1 base and J 5 bases, with 18 bases left between them. The CDR3 region has the DNA TGCGCCAGCAGCTTGAACGCATTATCCATCGGGGAGACCCAGTACTTC. Residues: CASSLNALSIGETQYF.

This clone was counted at least ten times. The gene calls are TRBV12-3 or TRBV12-4 and TRBJ1-1; D uncertain. Trimming shortened V by 6 bases and J by 5 bases, and 10 bases separated the two germline ends. The CDR3 has 12 amino acids. CDR3 sequence: CASRTAGTEAFF. In DNA form, the CDR3 reads TGTGCCAGCAGGACCGCGGGTACTGAAGCTTTCTTT.

The V and J genes are TRBV2 and TRBJ1-1; TRBD1 matches at 11 bases. CDR3 length: 14 residues. Trimming cost V 7 bases and J 5 bases; bases outside gene matches: 6. Germline CDR1 is SNHLY and CDR2 is FYNNEI. The CDR3 protein is CASTGTGGSTEAFF. The CDR3 DNA reads as TGTGCCAGCACCGGGACAGGGGGGAGTACTGAAGCTTTCTTT. The full variable domain, completed using reference TRBV2 and TRBJ1-1, is EPEVTQTPSHQVTQMGQEVILRCVPISNHLYFYWYRQILGQKVEFLVSFYNNEISEKSEIFDDQFSVERPDGSNFTLKIRSTKLEDSAMYFCASTGTGGSTEAFFGQGTRLTVV.

The CDR3 protein is CAISDTSRGGGGQPQHF. The CDR3 DNA reads TGTGCCATCAGTGATACTTCAAGGGGGGGCGGGGGTCAGCCCCAGCATTTT. The chain uses TRBV10-3 and TRBJ1-5; possibly TRBD1 for D (6 bases). The CDR3 spans 17 residues. Per germline, CDR1 ENHRY and CDR2 SYGVKD. Trimming pared 3 bases from V and 6 bases from J, leaving 21 bases between.

This clone was observed a few times. The chain employs TRBV5-1 and TRBJ2-7; 11 bases match TRBD1. Germline V gene sequence: CDR1 SGHRS, CDR2 YFSETQ. CDR3 size: 16 residues. V was clipped by 4 bases and J by 0 bases; unmatched bases: 6. The CDR3 loop reads CASSITGTGGSYEQYF. The DNA of the CDR3 is TGCGCCAGCAGCATAACCGGGACAGGGGGCTCCTACGAGCAGTACTTC.

The chain joins TRBV5-1 to TRBJ2-7; TRBD1 agrees at 7 bases. J was trimmed by 0 bases and V by 1 base; bases with no gene match: 1. This CDR3 spans 14 amino acids. The V gene's germline CDR1 is SGHRS and CDR2 YFSETQ. The CDR3 protein is CASSLWDSSYEQYF. Written as DNA, the CDR3 is TGCGCCAGCAGCTTGTGGGACAGCTCCTACGAGCAGTACTTC.

This chain connects TRBV27 to TRBJ2-1; the D gene is possibly TRBD1 (7 bases). CDR3 length: 15 residues. V lost 2 bases and J lost 6, with 14 bases in between. The germline CDR1 and CDR2 sequences are MNHEY and SMNVEV (reference sequence). Here the CDR3 reads CASSLVQGGPNEQFF. The DNA for the CDR3 is TGTGCCAGCAGTTTAGTCCAGGGGGGACCCAATGAGCAGTTCTTC.

The rearrangement uses TRBV30 and TRBJ1-1, with TRBD1 identical over 10 bases. The CDR3 loop spans 16 amino acids. The ends lost 0 bases at V and 2 bases at J; junction bases unmatched: 6. Germline CDR1 GTSNPN, CDR2 SVGIG (reference sequence). DNA of the CDR3: TGTGCCTGGAGTGTACGAAGGACAGGGGGTAACACTGAAGCTTTCTTT. Amino acid sequence: CAWSVRRTGGNTEAFF.

This chain joins TRBV9 and TRBJ2-3; D unresolved. The CDR3 sequence is 13 residues long. The V end lost 4 bases, the J end lost 3 bases, and 9 bases lay between the germline ends. Germline CDR1 and CDR2: SGDLS and YYNGEE. CDR3 sequence (DNA): TGTGCCAGCAGCCTAACTCGGACAGATACGCAGTATTTT. Translated: CASSLTRTDTQYF.

CDR3 sequence reads: CASRPGKGDTKNIQYF. The CDR3, as DNA: TGTGCAAGTCGCCCAGGGAAAGGGGATACCAAAAACATTCAGTACTTC. This sequence joins TRBV12-2 and TRBJ2-4; the table's D call TRBD1 went unverified against the DNA. TRBV12-2 is given as a pseudogene. This CDR3 spans 16 amino acids.

The chain combines TRBV5-4 with TRBJ1-1, with D perhaps matching TRBD1 (5 bases). V was shortened by 4 bases and J by 1 base, with 8 bases between the two germline ends. The CDR3 spans 13 residues. Germline CDR1 and CDR2: SGHNT and YYREEE (reference sequence). As DNA, the CDR3 is TGTGCCAGCAGCAAAGACAGGAACACTGAAGCTTTCTTT. It encodes CASSKDRNTEAFF. Full variable domain (missing parts from reference TRBV5-4 and TRBJ1-1): ETGVTQSPTHLIKTRGQQVTLRCSSQSGHNTVSWYQQALGQGPQFIFQYYREEENGRGNFPPRFSGLQFPNYSSELNVNALELDDSALYLCASSKDRNTEAFFGQGTRLTVV.